This TCR beta chain came from a study of blood T cell repertoires in COVID-19. In the study overall: Whether acute or convalescent, the COVID-19 samples came from the United States, Italy and Spain. PBMCs, B-cell-depleted T cells, or T cells were the source of the cDNA or gDNA that made up the material.

Seattle cases were enrolled at active infection and followed longitudinally. The CDR3 covers 13 residues. Germline V lookup: CDR1 DFQATT, CDR2 SNEGSKA (reference sequence). V was clipped by 6 bases and J by 4 bases, with 15 bases between them. Per the original data handling: Amplification of reference gene primers provided the estimated nucleated cell counts. TCRdb's copy holds only in-frame clones and misses some; the assay was immunoSEQ multiplex PCR. D and trimming were read from the DNA, whereas the V and J calls and clone size are those reported in that table. The sample yields 540,000 or so clones, less than 90% seen once.

This TCR was recovered from a woman between 50 and 59 years old with COVID-19, enrolled during active disease. The V call is TRBV20-1, the J call TRBJ1-1; D is uncertain. The sequencing input was peripheral blood. The CDR3, as DNA: TGCAGTGCAAGTCTTTGGGCGGGCACTGAAGCTTTCTTT. Amino acids: CSASLWAGTEAFF.